This record looks at one T cell receptor beta chain sequence and its context. Only in-frame clones appear in the TCRdb table, and some are missing; sequencing was by immunoSEQ multiplex PCR. This table holds more than 80,000 clones, roughly nine tenths found once. This record belongs to a study of T cell changes during pregnancy in multiple sclerosis. The CDR3 loop spans 14 amino acids. V gave up 4 bases and J gave up 3 bases, with 11 bases separating them. Per germline, CDR1 SGHTS and CDR2 YDEGEE. The sequence derives from a female donor in good health, serving as a control in a pregnancy study. Some clones in this sample may be carry-over from other donors' samples. The sequencing here drew on PBMCs, taken in the first trimester of pregnancy. The rearrangement joins TRBV5-8 to TRBJ1-5; D perhaps matches TRBD1 (5 bases). CDR3 bases: TGTGCCAGCAGCCCTGGACACTTCAATCAGCCCCAGCATTTT. Translated, it gives CASSPGHFNQPQHF.